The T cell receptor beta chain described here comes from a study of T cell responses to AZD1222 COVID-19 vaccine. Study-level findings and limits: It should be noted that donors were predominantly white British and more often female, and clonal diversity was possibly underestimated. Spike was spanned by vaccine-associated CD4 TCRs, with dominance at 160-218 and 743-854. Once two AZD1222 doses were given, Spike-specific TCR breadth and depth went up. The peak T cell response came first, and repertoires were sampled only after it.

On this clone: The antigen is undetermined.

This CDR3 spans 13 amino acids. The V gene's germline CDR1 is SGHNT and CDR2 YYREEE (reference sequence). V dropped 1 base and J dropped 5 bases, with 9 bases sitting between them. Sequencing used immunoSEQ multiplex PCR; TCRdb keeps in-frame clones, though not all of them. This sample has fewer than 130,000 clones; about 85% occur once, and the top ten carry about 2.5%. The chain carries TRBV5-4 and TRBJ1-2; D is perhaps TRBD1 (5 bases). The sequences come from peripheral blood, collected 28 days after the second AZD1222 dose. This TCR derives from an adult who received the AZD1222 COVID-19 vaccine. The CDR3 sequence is CASSLNTGYGYTF. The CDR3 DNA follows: TGTGCCAGCAGCTTGAACACAGGATATGGCTACACCTTC.